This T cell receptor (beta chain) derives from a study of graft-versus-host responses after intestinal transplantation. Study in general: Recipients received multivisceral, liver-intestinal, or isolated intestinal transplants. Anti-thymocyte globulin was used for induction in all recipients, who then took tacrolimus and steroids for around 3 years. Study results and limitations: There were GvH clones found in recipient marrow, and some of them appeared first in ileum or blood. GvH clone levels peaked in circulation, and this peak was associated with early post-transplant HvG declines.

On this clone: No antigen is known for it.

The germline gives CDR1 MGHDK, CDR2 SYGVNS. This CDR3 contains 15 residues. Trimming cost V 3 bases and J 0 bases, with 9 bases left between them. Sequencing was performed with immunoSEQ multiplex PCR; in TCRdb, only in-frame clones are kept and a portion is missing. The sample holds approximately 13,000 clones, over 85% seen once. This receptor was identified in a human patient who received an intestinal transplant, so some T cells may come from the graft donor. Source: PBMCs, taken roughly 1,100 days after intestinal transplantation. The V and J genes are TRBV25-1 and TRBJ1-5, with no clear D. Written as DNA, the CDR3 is TGTGCCAGCAGTGAGCCAGAATATAGCAATCAGCCCCAGCATTTT. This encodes CASSEPEYSNQPQHF.